These 30 T cell receptor beta chains originate from one sample sequenced in a study of cytomegalovirus exposure and HLA in healthy donors. The PCR had 60 Vbeta and 13 Jbeta primers. TCRdb keeps only in-frame clones here, not all; method: immunoSEQ multiplex PCR. The data show around 230,000 clones, 60% to 80% seen once. Input material: PBMCs. These TCRs come from a male donor in good health and CMV-seronegative.

The V and J genes are TRBV4-1 and TRBJ2-3; 9 nucleotides match TRBD2. After removal of 7 bases from V and 2 bases from J, the junction contained 4 bases not matched to a gene. Germline CDR1 reads MGHRA; CDR2 reads YSYEKL. This CDR3 is 14 amino acids long. CDR3: CASTRLAVTDTQYF. Written as DNA, the CDR3 is TGCGCCAGCACAAGACTAGCGGTCACAGATACGCAGTATTTT.

The chain combines TRBV11-2 with TRBJ2-1, with a weak D call TRBD2 (6 bases). Germline V gives CDR1 SGHAT, CDR2 FQNNGV. V was cut by 1 base and J by 6 bases, with 10 bases left in between. CDR3 length equals 14 residues. This CDR3 reads CASSLAGVGNEQFF. The DNA of the CDR3 is TGTGCCAGCAGCTTAGCGGGGGTAGGCAATGAGCAGTTCTTC.

Turning to this clone: At one of its ends the junction is not consistent with the germline gene, which may arise from a read error. The V gene is TRBV7-9, the J gene TRBJ1-1; possibly TRBD1 for D (6 bases). This CDR3 is built from 14 residues. CDR1 SEHNR and CDR2 FQNEAQ come from the germline V gene (reference sequence). Here the CDR3 reads CSSSLGGVNTEAFF. The CDR3 region has the DNA TGTTCCAGCAGCTTAGGGGGGGTGAACACTGAAGCTTTCTTT.

This chain uses TRBV4-3 with TRBJ2-1; 7 bases agree with TRBD2. The CDR3 sequence is 15 residues long. V was pared by 3 bases and J by 6 bases, with 8 bases of the junction left unmatched. In germline, CDR1 is LGHNA, CDR2 YSLEER. DNA for the CDR3: TGCGCCAGCAGCCATCTCTATGGGGGGGTCAATGAGCAGTTCTTC. Translating gives CASSHLYGGVNEQFF.

V gene TRBV5-1 combines with J gene TRBJ2-7; D might be TRBD2 (7 bases). Trimming removed 6 bases at V and 4 bases at J, with 17 bases between. The CDR3 loop spans 14 amino acids. Looked up from germline, CDR1 is SGHRS and CDR2 is YFSETQ. The CDR3, as DNA: TGCGCCAGCAACAGGGACGGGGGGTTATACGAGCAGTACTTC. Translating it yields CASNRDGGLYEQYF. The whole variable domain, filled in from reference TRBV5-1 and TRBJ2-7, reads KAGVTQTPRYLIKTRGQQVTLSCSPISGHRSVSWYQQTPGQGLQFLFEYFSETQRNKGNFPGRFSGRQFSNSRSEMNVSTLELGDSALYLCASNRDGGLYEQYFGPGTRLTVT.

The V gene is TRBV7-2, the J gene TRBJ2-7; the match to TRBD1 covers 9 bases. The ends lost 6 bases at V and 5 bases at J; junction bases unmatched: 11. This CDR3 region has 15 residues. Germline CDR1 SGHTA, CDR2 FQGNSA. This CDR3 reads CASSFTGTGSNEQYF. The CDR3 DNA reads as TGTGCCAGCAGTTTCACCGGGACAGGGTCCAACGAGCAGTACTTC.

The chain has TRBV29-1 and TRBJ2-7, with D maybe TRBD2 (6 bases). V lost 1 base, J lost 2 bases, and 15 bases lay in between. The CDR3 totals 15 residues. The germline V gene encodes CDR1 SQVTM and CDR2 ANQGSEA. The DNA for the CDR3 is TGCAGCGTTGAAGCCCGGTGGGGGGAAACCTACGAGCAGTACTTC. As protein: CSVEARWGETYEQYF.

The chain links TRBV6-9 to TRBJ2-4; D may be TRBD1 (6 bases). The CDR3 runs to 17 residues. Trimming shortened V by 10 bases and J by 8 bases, and 30 bases separated the two germline ends. CDR1 is MNHGY and CDR2 is SVAAGI in the germline V gene. In DNA form, the CDR3 reads TGTGCCACCCCGTTAATCCTCAGGGGATGGCCCTGGGACATTCAGTACTTC. Amino acid sequence: CATPLILRGWPWDIQYF.

The J gene is TRBJ1-3, the V gene TRBV13; possible D gene TRBD1, 6 bases. V dropped 8 bases and J dropped 4 bases, with 12 bases sitting between them. The CDR3 has 13 amino acids. The germline V gene encodes CDR1 PRHDT and CDR2 FYEKMQ (reference sequence). CDR3 nucleotides: TGTGCCAGCCGGGACACACCAGGAAACACCATATATTTT. Its translation: CASRDTPGNTIYF.

This clone was picked up a small number of times. This sequence joins TRBV7-9 and TRBJ2-7; TRBD2 aligns across 7 bases. The CDR3 is 14 residues long. The trim removed 4 bases at V and 3 bases at J, leaving 6 bases unmatched. Germline V lookup: CDR1 SEHNR, CDR2 FQNEAQ (reference sequence). The DNA for the CDR3 is TGTGCCAGCAGCTCTCAAAGCGGGGTCTACGAGCAGTACTTC. This codes for CASSSQSGVYEQYF.

In its sample, this clone was seen a few times. This chain connects TRBV19 to TRBJ1-5, with 10 positions matching TRBD1. In germline, CDR1 is LNHDA, CDR2 SQIVND (reference sequence). With 2 bases clipped from V and 4 bases from J, the junction kept 11 bases outside the gene matches. The CDR3 extends over 18 amino acids. The CDR3 here is CASSISPPGQGSNQPQHF. The CDR3 bases are TGTGCCAGTAGTATATCCCCGCCGGGACAGGGGTCAAATCAGCCCCAGCATTTT. The entire variable domain, with the rest obtained from reference TRBV19 and TRBJ1-5, is as follows: DGGITQSPKYLFRKEGQNVTLSCEQNLNHDAMYWYRQDPGQGLRLIYYSQIVNDFQKGDIAEGYSVSREKKESFPLTVTSAQKNPTAFYLCASSISPPGQGSNQPQHFGDGTRLSIL.

This clone was picked up a small number of times. V and J are TRBV5-1 and TRBJ2-7; 7 bases are a match to TRBD1. J lost 1 base, V lost 4 bases, and 14 bases had no gene match. CDR3 length: 17 amino acids. Per germline, CDR1 SGHRS and CDR2 YFSETQ. The CDR3 sequence: CASSPTPTGADSYEQYF. Written as DNA, the CDR3 is TGCGCCAGCAGCCCGACGCCAACAGGGGCCGATTCCTACGAGCAGTACTTC.

J is TRBJ2-1 and V is TRBV27; 7 nucleotides agree with TRBD2. The CDR3 loop spans 12 amino acids. V lost 5 bases to trimming and J lost 10 bases; unmatched junction nucleotides: 5. Germline CDR1 MNHEY, CDR2 SMNVEV (reference sequence). CDR3 residues: CASSAQGGEQFF. Written as DNA, the CDR3 is TGTGCCAGCAGTGCCCAGGGAGGGGAGCAGTTCTTC.

The rearrangement joins TRBV28 to TRBJ1-6; D perhaps matches TRBD1 (6 bases). CDR1 MDHEN and CDR2 SYDVKM come from the germline V gene. The CDR3 is 13 amino acids. Trimming took off 3 bases at V and 10 bases at J, with 10 bases between the two ends. The CDR3 protein is CASSLQGQSPLHF. The CDR3 bases are TGTGCCAGCAGTTTGCAGGGGCAGTCACCCCTCCACTTT.

The chain has TRBV28 and TRBJ1-5; no clear D gene. The CDR3 spans 14 residues. The germline CDR1 and CDR2 sequences are MDHEN and SYDVKM. V lost 6 bases, J lost 2 bases, and 11 bases lay in between. This CDR3 is CASSGSGGNQPQHF. DNA for the CDR3: TGTGCCAGCAGCGGCAGCGGGGGCAATCAGCCCCAGCATTTT.

This clone occurred once. This rearrangement joins TRBV6-5 to TRBJ2-7, with a tentative D call TRBD1 (6 bases). This CDR3 has 15 residues. The germline V gene has CDR1 MNHEY and CDR2 SVGAGI. V lost 4 bases to trimming and J lost 4 bases, with 17 bases between them. The CDR3 spells CASSSPQGIVYEQYF. The CDR3, as DNA: TGTGCCAGCAGTTCACCTCAGGGGATAGTTTACGAGCAGTACTTC.

This sequence joins TRBV25-1 and TRBJ2-5; D is ambiguous. V lost 2 bases to trimming and J lost 2 bases, with 12 bases between them. CDR3 size: 15 residues. CDR1 and CDR2 (germline): MGHDK, SYGVNS. CDR3 nucleotides: TGTGCCAGCAGTGAAGGTAGTATCCCTCAAGAGACCCAGTACTTC. It yields the protein CASSEGSIPQETQYF.

The rearrangement uses TRBV9 and TRBJ1-3, with TRBD1 matching 9 bases. Germline V gives CDR1 SGDLS, CDR2 YYNGEE. With V trimmed by 3 bases and J by 2 bases, 0 bases remained unmatched. The CDR3 runs 14 residues. The CDR3 nucleotides are TGTGCCAGCAGCGGACAGGGGGCTGGAAACACCATATATTTT. Translating gives CASSGQGAGNTIYF.

V is TRBV6-1 and J is TRBJ1-6; no clear D. This CDR3 region has 16 residues. Trimming cost V 0 bases and J 9 bases, with 15 bases left between them. The germline CDR1 and CDR2 sequences are MNHNS and SASEGT. Here the CDR3 DNA reads TGTGCCAGCAGTGAAGCGCGGGGTAGGGCCGCTTCACCCCTCCACTTT. Its translation: CASSEARGRAASPLHF.

The CDR3 sequence is CSVARGQDTGELFF. CDR3 coding DNA: TGCAGCGTTGCTAGGGGGCAGGACACCGGGGAGCTGTTTTTT. The rearrangement links TRBV29-1 to TRBJ2-2; TRBD1 matches at 7 bases. Germline V gene sequence: CDR1 SQVTM, CDR2 ANQGSEA. Trimming removed 4 bases from V and 3 bases from J; junction bases left unmatched: 5. This CDR3 has 14 residues.

The V and J genes are TRBV28 and TRBJ2-1, with TRBD1 identical over 10 bases. Germline V lookup: CDR1 MDHEN, CDR2 SYDVKM. The trim removed 7 bases at V and 4 bases at J, leaving 4 bases unmatched. The CDR3 is 14 residues long. CDR3 sequence: CASTRGQGYNEQFF. The DNA of the CDR3 is TGTGCCAGCACCAGGGGACAGGGGTACAATGAGCAGTTCTTC.

The rearrangement joins TRBV6-1 to TRBJ2-3; weak D call: TRBD1 (6 bases). Trimming pared 4 bases from V and 0 bases from J, leaving 11 bases between. Germline CDR1 reads MNHNS; CDR2 reads SASEGT. This CDR3 has 15 amino acids. The DNA for the CDR3 is TGTGCCAGCAGTGGTGTTGGGGGCAGCACAGATACGCAGTATTTT. Amino acid sequence: CASSGVGGSTDTQYF.

The CDR3 sequence is CASSRVAGGLDEQYF. CDR3 nucleotide sequence: TGTGCCAGCAGCCGAGTAGCGGGGGGGCTGGACGAGCAGTACTTC. The genes are TRBV9 and TRBJ2-7; 11 positions match TRBD2. The germline gives CDR1 SGDLS, CDR2 YYNGEE. The CDR3 totals 15 residues. V lost 4 bases, J lost 5 bases, and 8 bases stayed unmatched.

V usage is TRBV29-1 and J usage is TRBJ2-7; 13 nucleotides line up with TRBD2. The germline V gene encodes CDR1 SQVTM and CDR2 ANQGSEA. V shed 2 bases, J shed 7 bases, and the junction held 14 bases outside the gene matches. The CDR3 consists of 17 residues. CDR3 DNA sequence: TGCAGCGTTGAAAGCTTGACTAGCGGGAGGATAGTGGGTGAGCAGTACTTC. Amino acids: CSVESLTSGRIVGEQYF.

The chain combines TRBV27 with TRBJ1-1, with D possibly TRBD1 on 6 matching bases. The CDR3 covers 14 residues. Germline lookup yields CDR1 MNHEY and CDR2 SMNVEV (reference sequence). Trimming stripped 0 bases from V and 6 bases from J, with 11 bases between. In nucleotides, the CDR3 is TGTGCCAGCAGTTTATCGGCAGGGGTCGCTGAAGCTTTCTTT. This translates into CASSLSAGVAEAFF.

This chain joins TRBV7-6 and TRBJ1-1; the match to TRBD1 covers 7 bases. CDR1 SGHVS and CDR2 FNYEAQ come from the germline V gene. With 5 bases clipped from V and 0 bases from J, the junction kept 9 bases outside the gene matches. The CDR3 sequence is 16 residues long. CDR3 region: CASSKGVGGVNTEAFF. In nucleotides, the CDR3 is TGTGCCAGCAGCAAGGGCGTAGGGGGCGTGAACACTGAAGCTTTCTTT.

The genes are TRBV2 and TRBJ1-5, with D unresolved. The V end lost 3 bases, the J end lost 5 bases, and 11 bases lay between the germline ends. This CDR3 comprises 14 residues. Germline V CDR1 and CDR2: SNHLY, FYNNEI. CDR3 protein: CASSDFGYDQPQHF. DNA of the CDR3: TGTGCCAGCAGTGACTTCGGGTACGATCAGCCCCAGCATTTT.

This clone showed up just once. The rearrangement links TRBV7-3 to TRBJ1-1; a weak D match, TRBD1 (5 bases). In germline, CDR1 is SGHTA, CDR2 FQGTGA. This CDR3 contains 15 residues. The V gene lost 5 bases and the J gene lost 0 bases, with 13 bases spanning the gap. CDR3 loop: CASSLSTAMNTEAFF. The CDR3 coding sequence is TGTGCCAGCAGCCTTTCGACAGCCATGAACACTGAAGCTTTCTTT.

The chain links TRBV5-1 to TRBJ1-1; 9 positions agree with TRBD1. The CDR3 runs 15 residues. Trimming removed 7 bases from V and 4 bases from J; junction bases left unmatched: 11. From germline, CDR1 is SGHRS and CDR2 YFSETQ. The CDR3 region is CASSQREDRGTEAFF. CDR3 coding DNA: TGCGCCAGCTCCCAAAGGGAGGACAGGGGCACTGAAGCTTTCTTT.

This clone was observed once. This chain links TRBV6-5 with TRBJ2-3; TRBD2 aligns across 7 bases. The length of the CDR3 is 14 residues. With V trimmed by 4 bases and J by 6 bases, 7 bases remained unmatched. Germline CDR1 reads MNHEY; CDR2 reads SVGAGI. CDR3 loop: CASSSLLAQDTQYF. As DNA, the CDR3 is TGTGCCAGCAGTTCCCTACTAGCGCAGGATACGCAGTATTTT.